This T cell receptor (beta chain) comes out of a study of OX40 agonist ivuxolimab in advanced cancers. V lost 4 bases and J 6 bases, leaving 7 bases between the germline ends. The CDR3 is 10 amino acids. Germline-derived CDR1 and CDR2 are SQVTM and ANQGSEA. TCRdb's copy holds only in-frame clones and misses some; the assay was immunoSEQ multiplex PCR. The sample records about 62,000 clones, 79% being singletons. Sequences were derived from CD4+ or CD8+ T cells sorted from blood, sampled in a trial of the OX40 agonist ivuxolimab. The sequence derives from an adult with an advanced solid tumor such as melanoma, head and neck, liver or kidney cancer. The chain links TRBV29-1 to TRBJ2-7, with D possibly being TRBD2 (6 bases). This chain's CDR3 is CSVGAGEQYF. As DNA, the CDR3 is TGCAGCGTTGGAGCGGGCGAGCAGTACTTC.